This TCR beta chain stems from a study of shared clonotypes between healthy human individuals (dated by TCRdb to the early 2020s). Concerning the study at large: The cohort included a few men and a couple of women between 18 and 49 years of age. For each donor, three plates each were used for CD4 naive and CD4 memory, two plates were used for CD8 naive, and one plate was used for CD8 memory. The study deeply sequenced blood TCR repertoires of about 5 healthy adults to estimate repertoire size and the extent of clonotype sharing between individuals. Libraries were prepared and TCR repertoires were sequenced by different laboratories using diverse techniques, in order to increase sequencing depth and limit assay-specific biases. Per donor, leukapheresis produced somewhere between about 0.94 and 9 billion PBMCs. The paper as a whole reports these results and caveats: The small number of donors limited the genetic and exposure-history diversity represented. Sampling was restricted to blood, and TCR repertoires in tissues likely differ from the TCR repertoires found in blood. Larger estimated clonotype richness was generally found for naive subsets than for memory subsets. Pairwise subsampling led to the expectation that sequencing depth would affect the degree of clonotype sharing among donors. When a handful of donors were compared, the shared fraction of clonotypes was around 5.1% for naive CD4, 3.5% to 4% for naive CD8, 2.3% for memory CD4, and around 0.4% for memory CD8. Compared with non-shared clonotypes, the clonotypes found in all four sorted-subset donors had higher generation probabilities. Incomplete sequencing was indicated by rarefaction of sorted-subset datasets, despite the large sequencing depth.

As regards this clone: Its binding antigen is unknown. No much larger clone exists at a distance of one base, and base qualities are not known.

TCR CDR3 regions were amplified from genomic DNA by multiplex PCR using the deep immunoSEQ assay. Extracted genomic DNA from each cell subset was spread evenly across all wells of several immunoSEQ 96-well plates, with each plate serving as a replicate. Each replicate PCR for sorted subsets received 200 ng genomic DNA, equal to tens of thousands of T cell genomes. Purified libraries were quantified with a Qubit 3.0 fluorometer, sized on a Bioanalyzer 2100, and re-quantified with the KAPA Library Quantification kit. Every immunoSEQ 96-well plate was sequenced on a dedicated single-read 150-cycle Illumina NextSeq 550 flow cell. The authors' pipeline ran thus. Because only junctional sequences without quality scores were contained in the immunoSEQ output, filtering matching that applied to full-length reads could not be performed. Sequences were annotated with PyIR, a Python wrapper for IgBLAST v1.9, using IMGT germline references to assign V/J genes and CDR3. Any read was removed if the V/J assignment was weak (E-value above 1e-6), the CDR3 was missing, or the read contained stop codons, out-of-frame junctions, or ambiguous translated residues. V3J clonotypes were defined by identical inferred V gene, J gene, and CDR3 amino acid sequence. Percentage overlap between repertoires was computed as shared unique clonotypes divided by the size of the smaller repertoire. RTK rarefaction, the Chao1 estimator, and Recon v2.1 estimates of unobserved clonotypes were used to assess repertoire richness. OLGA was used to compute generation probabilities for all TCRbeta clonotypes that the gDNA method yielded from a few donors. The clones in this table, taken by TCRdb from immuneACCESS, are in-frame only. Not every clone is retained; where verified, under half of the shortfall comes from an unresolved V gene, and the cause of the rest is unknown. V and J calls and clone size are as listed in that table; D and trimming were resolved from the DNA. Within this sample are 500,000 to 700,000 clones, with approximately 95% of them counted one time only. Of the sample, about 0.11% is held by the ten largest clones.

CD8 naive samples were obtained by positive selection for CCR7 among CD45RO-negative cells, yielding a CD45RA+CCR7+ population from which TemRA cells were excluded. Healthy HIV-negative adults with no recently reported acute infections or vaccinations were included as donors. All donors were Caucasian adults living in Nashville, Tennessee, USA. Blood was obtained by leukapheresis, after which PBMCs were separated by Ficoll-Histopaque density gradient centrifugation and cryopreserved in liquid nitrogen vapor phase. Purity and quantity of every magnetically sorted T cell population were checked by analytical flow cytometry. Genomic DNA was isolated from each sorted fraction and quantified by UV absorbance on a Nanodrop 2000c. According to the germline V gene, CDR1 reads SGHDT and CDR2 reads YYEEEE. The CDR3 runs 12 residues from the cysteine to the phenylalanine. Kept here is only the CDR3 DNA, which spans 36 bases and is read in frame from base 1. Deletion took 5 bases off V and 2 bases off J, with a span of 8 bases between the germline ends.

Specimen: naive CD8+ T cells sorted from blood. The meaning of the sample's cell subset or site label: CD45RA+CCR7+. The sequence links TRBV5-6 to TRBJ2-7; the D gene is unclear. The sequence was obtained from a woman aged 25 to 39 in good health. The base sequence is TGTGCCAGCAGTCAACACCCCTACGAGCAGTACTTC. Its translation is CASSQHPYEQYF.